The table lists the clone carrying this T cell receptor beta chain with many counts. These data originate in a study of T cells after yellow fever vaccination. MiXCR was run by TCRdb on the 5' RACE reads, yielding one entry per CDR3 protein. The top ten hold approximately 2.7% of the sample, which has 100,000 to 150,000 distinct CDR3 sequences, 6.5% to 9% seen once. The clonotype originates from a man aged 18 to 30 who received the YFV17D yellow fever vaccine. This sample comprised CD4+ T cells sorted from PBMCs, obtained more than 40 days after the first yellow fever vaccination.

The DNA for the CDR3 is TGTGCCAGCAGTTCCATGGGACAGCAGTTCTTC. Translated, it gives CASSSMGQQFF. The J gene is TRBJ2-1, the V gene TRBV6-5, with D tentatively TRBD1 or TRBD2 (5 bases each). V was shortened by 4 bases and J by 11 bases, with 9 bases between the two germline ends. Looked up from germline, CDR1 is MNHEY and CDR2 is SVGAGI. The CDR3 spans 11 residues.